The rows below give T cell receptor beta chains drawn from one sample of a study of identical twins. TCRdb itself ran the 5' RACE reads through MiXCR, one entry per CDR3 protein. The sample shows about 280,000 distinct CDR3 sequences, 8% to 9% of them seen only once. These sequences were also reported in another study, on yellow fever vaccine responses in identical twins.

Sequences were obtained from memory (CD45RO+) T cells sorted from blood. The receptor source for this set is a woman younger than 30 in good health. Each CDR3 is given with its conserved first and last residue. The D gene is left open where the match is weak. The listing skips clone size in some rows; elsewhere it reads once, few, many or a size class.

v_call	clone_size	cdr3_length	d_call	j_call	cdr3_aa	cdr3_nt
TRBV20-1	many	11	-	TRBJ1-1	CSAKQGTEAFF	TGCAGTGCTAAACAGGGAACTGAAGCTTTCTTT
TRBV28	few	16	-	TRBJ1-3	CASSLDQGLSGNTIYF	TGTGCCAGCAGTTTGGACCAGGGTCTCTCTGGAAACACCATATATTTT
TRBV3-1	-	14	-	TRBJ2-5	CASPPLLIGETQYF	TGTGCCAGCCCCCCGCTTTTGATTGGGGAGACCCAGTACTTC
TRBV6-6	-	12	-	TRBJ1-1	CASSYSSRTAFF	TGTGCCAGCAGTTACTCATCCCGGACAGCTTTCTTT
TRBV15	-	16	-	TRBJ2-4	CATSRPSAVAKNIQYF	TGTGCCACCAGCAGGCCTAGCGCCGTAGCCAAAAACATTCAGTACTTC
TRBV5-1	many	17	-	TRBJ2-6	CASSLGLTGAGANVLTF	TGCGCCAGCAGCTTGGGGCTAACAGGAGCTGGGGCCAACGTCCTGACTTTC
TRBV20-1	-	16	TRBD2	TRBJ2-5	CSARDERGGRQETQYF	TGCAGTGCTAGAGACGAGCGGGGGGGAAGACAAGAGACCCAGTACTTC
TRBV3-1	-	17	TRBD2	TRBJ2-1	CASSQDSRLAGLNEQFF	TGTGCCAGCAGCCAAGATAGTAGGCTAGCGGGGCTCAATGAGCAGTTCTTC
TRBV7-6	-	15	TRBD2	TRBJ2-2	CATTSGGTVAGELFF	TGTGCCACAACTAGCGGGGGCACAGTGGCCGGGGAGCTGTTTTTT
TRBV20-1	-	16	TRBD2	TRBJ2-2	CSARNPGLAGSGELFF	TGCAGTGCTAGAAATCCGGGACTAGCGGGATCCGGGGAGCTGTTTTTT
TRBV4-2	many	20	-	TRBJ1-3	CASSQEAGRSTSPAGNTIYF	TGTGCCAGCAGCCAAGAAGCCGGCCGATCGACTTCTCCGGCTGGAAACACCATATATTTT
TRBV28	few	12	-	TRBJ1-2	CASSAKGSGYTF	TGTGCCAGCAGTGCTAAGGGGTCTGGCTACACCTTC
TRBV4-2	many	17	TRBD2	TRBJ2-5	CASSPGTSGGLQETQYF	TGTGCCAGCAGCCCTGGGACTAGCGGGGGGCTCCAAGAGACCCAGTACTTC
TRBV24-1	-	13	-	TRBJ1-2	CATSDFTGSGYTF	TGTGCCACCAGTGATTTCACAGGGAGTGGCTACACCTTC
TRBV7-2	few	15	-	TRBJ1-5	CASSLVSGSNQPQHF	TGTGCCAGCAGCTTAGTTAGTGGGAGCAATCAGCCCCAGCATTTT
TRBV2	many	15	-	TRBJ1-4	CASSPPAGAREKLFF	TGTGCCAGCAGCCCCCCGGCGGGGGCTCGTGAAAAACTGTTTTTT
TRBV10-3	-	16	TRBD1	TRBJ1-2	CAIGGRPGQGAQGYTF	TGTGCCATAGGGGGGCGACCGGGACAGGGGGCGCAAGGCTACACCTTC
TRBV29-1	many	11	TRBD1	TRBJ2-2	CSAGQGWELFF	TGCAGCGCCGGACAGGGTTGGGAGCTGTTTTTT
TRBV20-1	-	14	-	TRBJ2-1	CSASPPDSRNEQFF	TGCAGTGCTAGTCCGCCAGACTCCCGGAATGAGCAGTTCTTC
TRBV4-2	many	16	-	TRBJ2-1	CASSQDPVSSYNEQFF	TGTGCCAGCAGCCAAGATCCCGTGAGCTCCTACAATGAGCAGTTCTTC
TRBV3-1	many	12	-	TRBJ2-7	CASSQVSYEQYF	TGTGCCAGCAGTCAGGTTTCCTACGAGCAGTACTTC
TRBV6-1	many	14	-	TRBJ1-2	CASRPPGGSEGYTF	TGTGCCAGCAGACCCCCCGGGGGATCGGAAGGCTACACCTTC
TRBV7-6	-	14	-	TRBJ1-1	CASSSDPQNTEAFF	TGTGCCAGCAGCAGTGACCCCCAGAACACTGAAGCTTTCTTT
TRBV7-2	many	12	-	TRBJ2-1	CASSPTQSEQFF	TGTGCCAGCAGCCCAACTCAATCTGAGCAGTTCTTC
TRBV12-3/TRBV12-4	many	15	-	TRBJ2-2	CASSPTPGDPGELFF	TGTGCCAGCAGTCCGACCCCCGGGGACCCCGGGGAGCTGTTTTTT
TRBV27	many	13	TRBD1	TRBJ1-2	CASRPGTGGPYTF	TGTGCCAGCAGGCCCGGGACAGGAGGTCCCTACACCTTC
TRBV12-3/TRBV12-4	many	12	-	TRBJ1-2	CASSPSGSGYTF	TGTGCCAGCAGTCCATCGGGGAGCGGCTACACCTTC
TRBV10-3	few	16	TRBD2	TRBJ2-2	CAISESTSGGTGELFF	TGTGCCATCAGTGAGTCGACTAGCGGGGGGACCGGGGAGCTGTTTTTT
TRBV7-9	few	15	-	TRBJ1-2	CASRHDRLTNYGYTF	TGTGCCAGCAGACACGACAGGTTGACTAACTATGGCTACACCTTC
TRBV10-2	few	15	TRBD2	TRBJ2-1	CASRRRGGANNEQFF	TGCGCCAGCAGACGCCGCGGGGGGGCCAACAATGAGCAGTTCTTC
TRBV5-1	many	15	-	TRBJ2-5	CASATGLTYQETQYF	TGCGCCAGCGCAACGGGACTCACGTACCAAGAGACCCAGTACTTC
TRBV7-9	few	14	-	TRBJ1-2	CASSSEDISGGYTF	TGTGCCAGCAGCTCAGAAGACATATCGGGAGGCTACACCTTC
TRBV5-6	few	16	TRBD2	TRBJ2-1	CASSLGPAGGPYEQFF	TGTGCCAGCAGCTTGGGTCCAGCGGGGGGGCCGTACGAGCAGTTCTTC
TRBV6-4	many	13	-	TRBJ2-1	CASSASSNNEQFF	TGTGCCAGCAGTGCGTCTTCGAACAATGAGCAGTTCTTC
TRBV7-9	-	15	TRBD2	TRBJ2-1	CASSLARGVGREQFF	TGTGCCAGCAGCTTAGCGCGGGGGGTGGGCCGTGAGCAGTTCTTC
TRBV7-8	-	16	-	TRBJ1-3	CASSLSYPVSGNTIYF	TGTGCCAGCAGCCTTTCCTACCCTGTCTCTGGAAACACCATATATTTT
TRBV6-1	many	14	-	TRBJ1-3	CASRPGTSGNTIYF	TGTGCCAGCAGGCCGGGGACTTCTGGAAACACCATATATTTT
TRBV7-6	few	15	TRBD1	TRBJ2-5	CASSLGQGGQETQYF	TGTGCCAGCAGCTTAGGACAGGGTGGGCAGGAGACCCAGTACTTC
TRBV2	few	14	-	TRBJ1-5	CASSEEGGGQPQHF	TGTGCCAGCAGTGAAGAGGGGGGAGGACAGCCCCAGCATTTT
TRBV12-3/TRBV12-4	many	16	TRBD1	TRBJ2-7	CASTPGQGAGSYEQYF	TGTGCCAGCACACCGGGACAGGGGGCTGGATCCTACGAGCAGTACTTC
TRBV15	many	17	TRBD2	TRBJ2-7	CATSRDLVASGIREQYF	TGTGCCACCAGCAGAGATTTGGTAGCTAGCGGGATACGGGAGCAGTACTTC
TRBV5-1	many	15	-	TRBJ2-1	CASSLRTDLSNEQFF	TGCGCCAGCAGCTTAAGGACGGACTTGAGTAATGAGCAGTTCTTC
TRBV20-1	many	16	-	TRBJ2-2	CSARSSGVGGNGELFF	TGCAGTGCTAGATCCTCAGGGGTGGGGGGCAACGGGGAGCTGTTTTTT
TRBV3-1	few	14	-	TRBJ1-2	CASSHGAEVRGYTF	TGTGCCAGCAGCCACGGTGCCGAGGTTCGGGGCTACACCTTC
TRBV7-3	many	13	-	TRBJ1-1	CASSLTQWTEAFF	TGTGCCAGCAGCCTTACCCAATGGACTGAAGCTTTCTTT
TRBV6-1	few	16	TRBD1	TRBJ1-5	CASSARRTGEGQPQHF	TGTGCCAGCAGCGCTCGTAGGACAGGGGAGGGTCAGCCCCAGCATTTT